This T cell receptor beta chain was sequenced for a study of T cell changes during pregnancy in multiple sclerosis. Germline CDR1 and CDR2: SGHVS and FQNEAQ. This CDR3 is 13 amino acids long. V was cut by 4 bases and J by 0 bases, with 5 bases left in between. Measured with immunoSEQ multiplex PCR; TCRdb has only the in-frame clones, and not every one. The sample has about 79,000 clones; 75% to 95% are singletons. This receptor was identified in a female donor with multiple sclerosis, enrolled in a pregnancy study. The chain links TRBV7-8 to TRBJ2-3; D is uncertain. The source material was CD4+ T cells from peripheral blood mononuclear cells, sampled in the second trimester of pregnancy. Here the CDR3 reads CASSSLSTDTQYF. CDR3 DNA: TGTGCCAGCAGCTCACTCAGCACAGATACGCAGTATTTT.